This entry is about one T cell receptor (beta chain). Its antigen is still unknown. It has no much larger one-base neighbor in the sample; base qualities were not kept. All donors were healthy Caucasians. The twin cohort consisted of three pairs of female monozygotic twins, all aged about 18 to 29 years. CD4+ and CD8+ T cell populations were isolated with positive isolation kits from Invitrogen. From the cysteine through the phenylalanine, the CDR3 covers 16 amino acids. Only the CDR3 DNA stays, 48 bases, in frame from base 1. V and J are trimmed by 3 bases and 1 base, and the gene matches miss 4 bases of the junction. As encoded in the germline V gene, CDR1 is SGHRS while CDR2 is YFSETQ. Libraries came from 5' RACE. Sequenced using an Illumina HiSeq 2000. A universal primer binding site was introduced by template switching, and a unique molecular identifier was present in the final cDNA, enabling accurate counting of TCR cDNA molecules. Specific primers in the conserved constant-segment region were used to synthesize first-strand cDNA for TCR alpha and beta chains. Each cDNA library was double barcoded, with a SMART-Mk sample barcode plus Illumina barcodes, to control for contamination. TruSeq adapter sequences, together with Illumina sample barcodes, were added in two successive PCR steps. The Illumina HiSeq platform was used with custom primers to sequence TCR alpha and beta cDNA libraries. As for the authors' bioinformatics: MiGEC processed the raw reads to extract unique molecular identifiers, while MiXCR was used to determine the CDR3 positions. For each individual, recombination models were inferred using an EM algorithm with the repgenHMM and IGoR tools. Shared clonotypes were analyzed with the tcR package in R, and sharing was normalized by the product of cloneset sizes. Out-of-frame nonproductive sequences were analyzed to study raw recombination free of thymic and clonal selection effects. TCRdb reworked the public reads: Q25 trimming with fastp, MiXCR clone assembly, productive beta chains retained. All rows with the same CDR3 protein become a single entry with the most common DNA and genes. The V and J calls here are based on TCRdb, not the publication. The sample table shows about 530,000 distinct CDR3 sequences, and around 24% are seen once. Clones ranked in the top ten supply approximately 0.52% of the sample.

The source of the sample is a study of identical twins listed by TCRdb under 2016. In terms of the full investigation: The study deep-sequenced TCR alpha and beta repertoires from monozygotic twins, unrelated adults of various ages and cord blood to test whether fetal clonotypes persist. To rule out contamination, replicate twin experiments were performed at different times with different library preparation protocols.

General study outcomes and caveats: Invariant T cells such as MAIT and iNKT could partly confound zero-insertion analyses, although diverse VJ usage argued against such confounding for most clonotypes. Fewer insertions were carried by abundant cord blood beta clonotypes, a similar but weaker trend appeared in young adult naive repertoires, and no such trend appeared in memory repertoires. Compared with coincidental sharing between unrelated individuals, an excess of low generation-probability sequences was observed among out-of-frame TCR alpha sequences shared between twins. Because the same donors could not be followed over many years, the conclusions relied on cross-sectional statistical analysis. Out-of-frame TCR alpha sharing in monozygotic twins was systematically underestimated by recombination models, whereas sharing between unrelated individuals was in agreement with the recombination models. In beta out-of-frame sequences, excess twin sharing was weaker, because having fewer shared sequences lowered the signal-to-noise ratio.

This sample was also put to use in a study of yellow fever vaccine responses in identical twins. The second study also describes: The T cell response to vaccination in identical twins was reported by the authors to appear partly convergent and partly personalized. In the study, vaccine-responding T cell clones were precisely tracked in identical twins.

The sequence links TRBV5-1 to TRBJ2-3; 11 middle bases align to TRBD2. The sequenced sample was CD4+ T cells sorted from blood. The clonotype was recovered from a woman aged 18-29 years in good health. The DNA reads as follows: TGCGCCAGCAGCTCGCCGGGACTAGCGGGCACAGATACGCAGTATTTT. Translated, it gives CASSSPGLAGTDTQYF.